This TCR beta chain emerged from a study of shared clonotypes between healthy human individuals. Study-level findings and limits: Clonotypes shared by all four sorted-subset donors had higher generation probabilities than non-shared clonotypes.

CD45RO-negative cells were positively selected for CCR7, leaving out terminally differentiated effector memory CD45RA+ cells. Healthy HIV-negative adults with no recent acute infections or vaccinations were recruited as donors. Each sorted subset replicate got 200 ng genomic DNA, roughly 30,000 genomes. Under the authors' procedure: Without quality scores, immunoSEQ junctional reads could not be filtered like full-length reads. The assay was immunoSEQ multiplex PCR, and TCRdb's table has in-frame clones only and misses some. The V and J calls and clone size come from that table; D and trimming were worked out from the DNA. The table has roughly 2 million clones, less than 95% seen once; the top ten hold 0.85% to 1.2%. With respect to this clone: Its specificity is not known.

Trimming at V came to 4 bases and at J to 4 bases, leaving 15 bases not matched to a gene. The CDR3 is made up of 18 amino acids. The germline CDR1 and CDR2 sequences are SGHVS and FQNEAQ. Material: naive CD8+ T cells sorted from blood. The rearrangement joins TRBV7-8 to TRBJ2-5, with 10 positions matching TRBD2. This clonotype was obtained from a man aged 18 to 30 in good health. The CDR3 loop reads CASSSSSGSAGVGETQYF. In DNA, the CDR3 is TGTGCCAGCAGCTCCTCTAGCGGGAGTGCGGGCGTGGGAGAGACCCAGTACTTC.